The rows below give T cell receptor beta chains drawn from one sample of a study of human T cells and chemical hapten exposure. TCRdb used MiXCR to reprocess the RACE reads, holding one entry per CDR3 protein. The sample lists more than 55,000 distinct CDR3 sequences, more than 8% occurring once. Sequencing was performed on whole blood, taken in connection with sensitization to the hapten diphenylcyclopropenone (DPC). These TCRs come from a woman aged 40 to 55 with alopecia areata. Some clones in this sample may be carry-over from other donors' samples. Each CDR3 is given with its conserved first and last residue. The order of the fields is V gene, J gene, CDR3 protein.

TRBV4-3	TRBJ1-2	CASSQAPGQGYGYTF
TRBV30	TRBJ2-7	CAWSGDPGAEEQYF
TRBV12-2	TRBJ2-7	CASRLPALTDRYYEQYF
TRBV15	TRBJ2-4	CATSRWGQATKNIQYF
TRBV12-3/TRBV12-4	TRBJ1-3	CASSSPFGNTIYF
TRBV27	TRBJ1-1	CASRLTGNTEAFF
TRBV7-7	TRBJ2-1	CASSLDPDLREQFF
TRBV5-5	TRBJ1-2	CASSLVGRSYTF
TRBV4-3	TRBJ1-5	CASSQSWGLSNQPQHF
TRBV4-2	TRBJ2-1	CASSKEGQATYNEQFF
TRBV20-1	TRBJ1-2	CSAARHTYGYTF
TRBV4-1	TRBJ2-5	CASSQSSGGAFETQYF
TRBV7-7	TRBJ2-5	CASSSPSGLGETQYF
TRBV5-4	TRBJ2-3	CASSFFGGSTDTQYF
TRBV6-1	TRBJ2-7	CASGTGHSYEQYF
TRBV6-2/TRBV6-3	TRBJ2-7	CASTTVGSSYEQYF
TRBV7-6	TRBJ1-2	CASSLGEGVSYGYTF
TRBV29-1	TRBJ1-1	CSVVHLRGWGTNTEAFF
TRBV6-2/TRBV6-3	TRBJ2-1	CASSLMGALSNEQFF
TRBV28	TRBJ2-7	CASSWTGSSYEQYF
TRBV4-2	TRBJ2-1	CASSQPTGSPYNEQFF
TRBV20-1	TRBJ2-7	CSARGGASGALGEYF
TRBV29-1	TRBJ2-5	CSVGQGPRETQYF
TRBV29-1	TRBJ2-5	CSAITRGETQYF
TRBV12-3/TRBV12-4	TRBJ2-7	CASSERGRYEQYF
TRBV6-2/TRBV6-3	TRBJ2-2	CASSPGTSRPTGELFF
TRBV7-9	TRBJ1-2	CASSSPGQAYLLWGYTF
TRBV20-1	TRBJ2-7	CSARGQGGVWEQYF
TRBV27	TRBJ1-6	CASSLYNSPLHF
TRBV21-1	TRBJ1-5	CASISVGTGDNQPQHF
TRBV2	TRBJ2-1	CANAGTGVYNEQFF
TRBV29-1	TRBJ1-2	CSVEEGFGGYTF
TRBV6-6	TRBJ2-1	CASGLGGGGYYYYNEQFF